The entry below describes one TCR beta chain. These data belong to a study of T cell responses to AZD1222 COVID-19 vaccine. Clones were read by immunoSEQ multiplex PCR, and TCRdb kept only the in-frame ones, dropping some. This sample carries under 150,000 clones, almost 95% of them seen once, and the ten largest clones take approximately 9%. CDR1 ENHRY and CDR2 SYGVKD come from the germline V gene. The germline V and J ends were trimmed by 0 bases and 2 bases, with 7 bases remaining between them. The CDR3 has 14 amino acids. The V call is TRBV10-3, the J call TRBJ1-2, with a tentative D call TRBD1 (5 bases). Sequencing was performed on peripheral blood, taken 28 days after the second AZD1222 dose. The receptor comes from an adult who received the AZD1222 COVID-19 vaccine. The CDR3 protein is CAISESPGNYGYTF. CDR3 sequence (DNA): TGTGCCATCAGTGAGTCGCCAGGGAACTATGGCTACACCTTC.